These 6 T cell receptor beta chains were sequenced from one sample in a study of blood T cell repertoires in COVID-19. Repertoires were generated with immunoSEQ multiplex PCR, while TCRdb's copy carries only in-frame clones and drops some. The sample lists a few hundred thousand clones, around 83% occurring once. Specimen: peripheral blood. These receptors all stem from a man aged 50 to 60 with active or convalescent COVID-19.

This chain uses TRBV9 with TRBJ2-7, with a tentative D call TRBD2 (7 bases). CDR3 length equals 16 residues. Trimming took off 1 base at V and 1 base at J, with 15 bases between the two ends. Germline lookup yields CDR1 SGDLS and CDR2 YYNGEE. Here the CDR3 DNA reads TGTGCCAGCAGCGTAACAGGTGGGGGGGCGTCCTACGAGCAGTACTTC. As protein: CASSVTGGGASYEQYF.

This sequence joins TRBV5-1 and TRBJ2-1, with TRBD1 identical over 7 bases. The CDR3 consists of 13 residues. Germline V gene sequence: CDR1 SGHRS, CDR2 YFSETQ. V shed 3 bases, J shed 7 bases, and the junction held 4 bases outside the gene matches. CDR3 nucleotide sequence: TGCGCCAGCAGCTCGTTACAGGGGAATGAGCAGTTCTTC. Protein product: CASSSLQGNEQFF.

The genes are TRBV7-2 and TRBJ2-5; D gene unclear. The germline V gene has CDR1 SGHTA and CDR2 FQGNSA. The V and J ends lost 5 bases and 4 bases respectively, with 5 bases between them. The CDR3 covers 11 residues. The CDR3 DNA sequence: TGTGCCAGCAGCCCTAGAGAGACCCAGTACTTC. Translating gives CASSPRETQYF.

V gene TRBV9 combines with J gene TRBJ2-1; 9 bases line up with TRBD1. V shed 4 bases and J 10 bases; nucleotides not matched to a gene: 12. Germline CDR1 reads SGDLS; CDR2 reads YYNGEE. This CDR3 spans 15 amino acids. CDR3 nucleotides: TGTGCCAGCAGCCTTGGGACAGGGCCAGCCTCCGAGCAGTTCTTC. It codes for CASSLGTGPASEQFF.

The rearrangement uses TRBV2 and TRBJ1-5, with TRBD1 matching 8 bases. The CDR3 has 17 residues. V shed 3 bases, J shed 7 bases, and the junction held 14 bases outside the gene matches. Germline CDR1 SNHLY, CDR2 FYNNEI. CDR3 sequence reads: CASSDPPPHRGGQPQHF. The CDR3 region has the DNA TGTGCCAGCAGTGATCCCCCCCCACACAGGGGGGGCCAGCCCCAGCATTTT.

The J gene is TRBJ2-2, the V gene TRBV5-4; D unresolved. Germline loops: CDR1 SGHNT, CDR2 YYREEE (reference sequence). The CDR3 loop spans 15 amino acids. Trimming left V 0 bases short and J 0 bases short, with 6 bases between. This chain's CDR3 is CASSLALANTGELFF. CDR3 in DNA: TGTGCCAGCAGCTTGGCTCTAGCGAACACCGGGGAGCTGTTTTTT.